The rows below give T cell receptor beta chains drawn from one sample of a study of CD8 T cells in ankylosing spondylitis. TCRdb analysed the 5' RACE reads with MiXCR anew, one entry per CDR3 protein. The sample has about 270,000 distinct CDR3 sequences; roughly 32% are singletons. Sequenced input: blood, either unsorted or a sorted T cell fraction (not recorded which). Source of these receptors: a male donor with ankylosing spondylitis or in good health (not recorded which). Both conserved end residues are part of each CDR3. The order of the fields is V gene, clone size, J gene, D gene, CDR3 DNA, CDR3 protein. D genes are given only for firm matches. A clone size is listed for some rows: how often the clone was seen (once, few, many), or a class if it is expanded.

v_gene: TRBV6-5; abundance: .; j_gene: TRBJ2-2; d_gene: .; CDR3nt: TGTGCCAGCAGTTACCCAGGACAGTCCGGGGAGCTGTTTTTT; CDR3aa: CASSYPGQSGELFF
v_gene: TRBV29-1; abundance: few; j_gene: TRBJ2-3; d_gene: .; CDR3nt: TGCAGCGTTAATCGGAGGGGGGAGGTCGCAGATACGCAGTATTTT; CDR3aa: CSVNRRGEVADTQYF
v_gene: TRBV7-9; abundance: few; j_gene: TRBJ2-5; d_gene: .; CDR3nt: TGTGCCAGCAGCTTAGGGGATGCAGGGCTCGACCAAGAGACCCAGTACTTC; CDR3aa: CASSLGDAGLDQETQYF
v_gene: TRBV16; abundance: once; j_gene: TRBJ1-2; d_gene: .; CDR3nt: TGTGCCAGCAGCCAACTTCAGGGCCTCTATGGCTACACCTTC; CDR3aa: CASSQLQGLYGYTF
v_gene: TRBV6-5; abundance: few; j_gene: TRBJ2-3; d_gene: .; CDR3nt: TGTGCCAGCAGTAACTACGGGGAGGATACGCAGTATTTT; CDR3aa: CASSNYGEDTQYF
v_gene: TRBV7-6; abundance: .; j_gene: TRBJ1-4; d_gene: .; CDR3nt: TGTGCCAGCAGCTTAGCGCTAAGTGGTGAAAAACTGTTTTTT; CDR3aa: CASSLALSGEKLFF
v_gene: TRBV20-1; abundance: .; j_gene: TRBJ1-2; d_gene: .; CDR3nt: TGCAGTGTAAAGAGCGGTTTGGGGGCTAACTATGGCTACACCTTC; CDR3aa: CSVKSGLGANYGYTF
v_gene: TRBV20-1; abundance: .; j_gene: TRBJ1-5; d_gene: .; CDR3nt: TGCAGTGCTAGAGATCCGGGACGTAATAGCAATCAGCCCCAGCATTTT; CDR3aa: CSARDPGRNSNQPQHF
v_gene: TRBV20-1; abundance: .; j_gene: TRBJ2-7; d_gene: TRBD1; CDR3nt: TGCAGTGCTTACCGACAGGGGGTTTTCTACGAGCAGTACTTC; CDR3aa: CSAYRQGVFYEQYF
v_gene: TRBV12-3/TRBV12-4; abundance: few; j_gene: TRBJ1-1; d_gene: .; CDR3nt: TGTGCCAGCAGTCTCTTGGGCAACATGAACACTGAAGCTTTCTTT; CDR3aa: CASSLLGNMNTEAFF
v_gene: TRBV20-1; abundance: few; j_gene: TRBJ1-5; d_gene: .; CDR3nt: TGCAGTGCTAGAGATTTGACAGGACGCTTGTCGAATCAGCCCCAGCATTTT; CDR3aa: CSARDLTGRLSNQPQHF
v_gene: TRBV20-1; abundance: .; j_gene: TRBJ1-5; d_gene: .; CDR3nt: TGCAGTGCTAGAGACCTAAGGGGAGGAGTGGCCCAGCATTTT; CDR3aa: CSARDLRGGVAQHF
v_gene: TRBV28; abundance: .; j_gene: TRBJ2-1; d_gene: .; CDR3nt: TGTGCCAGCAGTTCCCCCGGGGGGGACAGGGTGTACAATGAGCAGTTCTTC; CDR3aa: CASSSPGGDRVYNEQFF
v_gene: TRBV20-1; abundance: .; j_gene: TRBJ1-3; d_gene: .; CDR3nt: TGCAGTGCTAGTCGGGCCTCTGGAAACACCATATATTTT; CDR3aa: CSASRASGNTIYF
v_gene: TRBV29-1; abundance: .; j_gene: TRBJ2-3; d_gene: TRBD2; CDR3nt: TGCAGCGTTGAAGGGGAGACTAGCGGGGGGAGGACAGATACGCAGTATTTT; CDR3aa: CSVEGETSGGRTDTQYF